This T cell receptor (beta chain) was profiled in a study of neurological immune-mediated disorders. Over 190 million TCR-beta sequences from 15-18 subjects came out of each sequencing run. TCRdb recomputed calls from the 5' RACE reads with MiXCR, one row per CDR3 protein. The profile shows 40,000 to 55,000 distinct CDR3 sequences, 3% of them singletons. This clonotype was seen more than once but under ten times. This sequence was found in a woman aged 50 to 60 with multiple sclerosis. The sample consisted of PBMCs.

CDR3 region: CAISEIQITDTQYF. Here the CDR3 DNA reads TGTGCCATCAGTGAGATACAGATCACAGATACGCAGTATTTT. The chain recombines TRBV10-3 with TRBJ2-3; D gene uncertain. The V gene lost 2 bases and the J gene lost 2 bases, with 8 bases spanning the gap. Germline V gene sequence: CDR1 ENHRY, CDR2 SYGVKD. This CDR3 region has 14 residues.